The clone carrying this TCR beta chain turned up a few times. The sample contains more than one DNA sequence encoding this CDR3. The CDR3 runs 15 residues. V was pared by 6 bases and J by 4 bases, with 9 bases of the junction left unmatched. Germline V gene lookup returns CDR1 MNHEY and CDR2 SMNVEV (reference sequence). Sequenced by immunoSEQ multiplex PCR; TCRdb stores in-frame clones only, minus some. The data show tens of thousands of clones, about 73% seen once. The sample comes from a study of blood T cell repertoires in COVID-19. About the research overall: From the United States, Italy and Spain came samples of acute and convalescent COVID-19.

The origin of this receptor is a woman aged 70-85 years with acute or convalescent COVID-19. This sequence joins TRBV27 and TRBJ1-2, with 9 bases identical to TRBD1. Sequenced input: peripheral blood. The CDR3 nucleotides are TGTGCCAGCAGCCCCTCGGGACAGGGTAGCTATGGCTACACCTTC. Protein sequence: CASSPSGQGSYGYTF.